These T cell receptor beta chains were read from a single sample in a study of T cells in Graves' hyperthyroidism and ophthalmopathy. TCRdb re-derived calls from the multiplex PCR reads in MiXCR, one entry per CDR3 protein. This sample has nearly 600,000 distinct CDR3 sequences, with approximately 14% found just once. The specimen sequenced was blood. The receptors here all came from a woman in her twenties or thirties with Graves' hyperthyroidism that later progressed to Graves' ophthalmopathy. CDR3s include the opening cysteine and the closing phenylalanine or tryptophan. The order of the fields is D gene, V gene, J gene, clone size, CDR3 protein, CDR3 DNA. D genes are given only for firm matches. Some rows have no size entry. The others give once, few or many, or a class for an expanded clone.

D: TRBD1
V: TRBV6-1
J: TRBJ1-2
size: once
CDR3: CASHGQGSIYGYTF
DNA: TGTGCCAGCCATGGACAGGGTAGCATCTATGGCTACACCTTC

D: TRBD1
V: TRBV6-1
J: TRBJ2-7
size: .
CDR3: CASSLGQVTYEQYF
DNA: TGTGCCAGCAGTCTTGGACAGGTCACCTACGAGCAGTACTTC

D: .
V: TRBV19
J: TRBJ1-3
size: .
CDR3: CASGVQRSGNTIYF
DNA: TGTGCCAGTGGAGTACAGCGCTCTGGAAACACCATATATTTT

D: .
V: TRBV2
J: TRBJ2-3
size: many
CDR3: CASSEALWGDTQYF
DNA: TGTGCCAGCAGTGAAGCGCTCTGGGGAGATACGCAGTATTTT

D: .
V: TRBV11-2
J: TRBJ2-1
size: many
CDR3: CASSLPPETPSYNEQFF
DNA: TGTGCCAGCAGCCTACCTCCCGAGACTCCTTCCTACAATGAGCAGTTCTTC

D: TRBD1
V: TRBV5-1
J: TRBJ1-2
size: few
CDR3: CASRAGTGSYGYTF
DNA: TGCGCCAGCAGAGCAGGGACAGGGAGCTATGGCTACACCTTC

D: .
V: TRBV7-2
J: TRBJ1-1
size: .
CDR3: CASSLGRGHNTEAFF
DNA: TGTGCCAGCAGCTTAGGCCGGGGGCATAACACTGAAGCTTTCTTT

D: .
V: TRBV28
J: TRBJ1-5
size: many
CDR3: CASSTGSQQGLKWPQHF
DNA: TGTGCCAGCAGTACCGGTTCACAACAGGGCCTAAAGTGGCCCCAGCATTTT

D: TRBD2
V: TRBV5-1
J: TRBJ2-7
size: .
CDR3: CASSARLADSYEQYF
DNA: TGCGCCAGCAGCGCTCGACTAGCTGACTCCTACGAGCAGTACTTC

D: TRBD1
V: TRBV20-1
J: TRBJ1-2
size: .
CDR3: CSAKDRGLLGYGYTF
DNA: TGCAGTGCCAAGGACAGGGGGCTGCTGGGCTATGGCTACACCTTC

D: TRBD2
V: TRBV12-3/TRBV12-4
J: TRBJ2-1
size: many
CDR3: CASSSGGRASRYNEQFF
DNA: TGTGCCAGCAGTTCAGGCGGGAGGGCCTCTCGCTACAATGAGCAGTTCTTC

D: .
V: TRBV10-3
J: TRBJ2-2
size: many
CDR3: CAIKFEQGNTGELFF
DNA: TGTGCCATCAAATTCGAACAGGGGAACACCGGGGAGCTGTTTTTT

D: .
V: TRBV30
J: TRBJ1-3
size: many
CDR3: CAWISSGNTIYF
DNA: TGTGCCTGGATTAGCTCTGGAAACACCATATATTTT

D: TRBD1
V: TRBV10-3
J: TRBJ1-2
size: many
CDR3: CAINKDRGNGYTF
DNA: TGTGCCATCAATAAGGACAGGGGGAATGGCTACACCTTC

D: TRBD2
V: TRBV6-1
J: TRBJ2-5
size: many
CDR3: CASSEVIGGLAGPQETQYF
DNA: TGTGCCAGCAGTGAAGTGATAGGGGGACTAGCGGGTCCCCAAGAGACCCAGTACTTC

D: .
V: TRBV3-1
J: TRBJ2-5
size: .
CDR3: CASSQVDGQETQYF
DNA: TGTGCCAGCAGCCAAGTGGACGGACAAGAGACCCAGTACTTC

D: .
V: TRBV11-3
J: TRBJ2-5
size: many
CDR3: CASSPYGMGYQETQYF
DNA: TGTGCCAGCAGCCCCTACGGGATGGGGTACCAAGAGACCCAGTACTTC

D: TRBD2
V: TRBV28
J: TRBJ2-3
size: many
CDR3: CASSAPGLAGFTDTQYF
DNA: TGTGCCAGCAGTGCCCCGGGACTAGCGGGATTCACAGATACGCAGTATTTT

D: .
V: TRBV27
J: TRBJ1-6
size: many
CDR3: CASSSPGGRDSPLHF
DNA: TGTGCCAGCAGTTCTCCGGGGGGCAGAGATTCACCCCTCCACTTT

D: .
V: TRBV27
J: TRBJ2-1
size: many
CDR3: CASSFLGEQFF
DNA: TGTGCCAGCAGTTTCTTGGGTGAGCAGTTCTTC

D: .
V: TRBV6-1
J: TRBJ2-2
size: few
CDR3: CASRTPSVTGELFF
DNA: TGTGCCAGCAGAACCCCTTCGGTCACCGGGGAGCTGTTTTTT

D: .
V: TRBV20-1
J: TRBJ2-1
size: many
CDR3: CSAPGTWSSYNEQFF
DNA: TGCAGTGCTCCCGGGACTTGGAGCTCCTACAATGAGCAGTTCTTC

D: TRBD1
V: TRBV6-2/TRBV6-3
J: TRBJ1-5
size: many
CDR3: CASSYRGGNQPQHF
DNA: TGTGCCAGCAGCTACAGGGGGGGGAATCAGCCCCAGCATTTT

D: TRBD1
V: TRBV12-3/TRBV12-4
J: TRBJ2-3
size: .
CDR3: CASSLGSGGYTDTQYF
DNA: TGTGCCAGCAGTTTAGGTTCAGGGGGATACACAGATACGCAGTATTTT

D: .
V: TRBV6-1
J: TRBJ2-7
size: few
CDR3: CASSERPQGVTYEQYF
DNA: TGTGCCAGCAGTGAACGCCCACAGGGTGTGACCTACGAGCAGTACTTC

D: TRBD1
V: TRBV28
J: TRBJ1-1
size: many
CDR3: CASSTGAPGTEAFF
DNA: TGTGCCAGCAGCACAGGGGCGCCCGGTACTGAAGCTTTCTTT

D: .
V: TRBV7-2
J: TRBJ1-4
size: many
CDR3: CASSAREGLSEKLFF
DNA: TGTGCCAGCAGCGCCAGGGAGGGGCTGAGTGAAAAACTGTTTTTT

D: .
V: TRBV5-1
J: TRBJ2-5
size: .
CDR3: CASSLKGDGGGETQYF
DNA: TGCGCCAGCAGCTTGAAGGGGGATGGAGGAGGAGAGACCCAGTACTTC

D: .
V: TRBV6-2/TRBV6-3
J: TRBJ1-4
size: many
CDR3: CASSVRQEGNEKLFF
DNA: TGTGCCAGCAGTGTCCGGCAGGAGGGGAATGAAAAACTGTTTTTT

D: .
V: TRBV6-2/TRBV6-3
J: TRBJ2-3
size: few
CDR3: CASSGNYRVPSTDTQYF
DNA: TGTGCCAGCAGTGGTAATTACAGGGTTCCTAGCACAGATACGCAGTATTTT

D: .
V: TRBV20-1
J: TRBJ2-2
size: few
CDR3: CSARGGVADHPHGELFF
DNA: TGCAGTGCTAGAGGGGGAGTAGCGGACCATCCCCACGGGGAGCTGTTTTTT

D: .
V: TRBV6-2/TRBV6-3
J: TRBJ2-7
size: many
CDR3: CASTWEKVHEQYF
DNA: TGTGCCAGCACGTGGGAAAAGGTCCACGAGCAGTACTTC

D: .
V: TRBV7-2
J: TRBJ2-5
size: many
CDR3: CASSLDGTQYF
DNA: TGTGCCAGCAGCTTAGATGGGACCCAGTACTTC

D: TRBD1
V: TRBV6-2/TRBV6-3
J: TRBJ2-7
size: many
CDR3: CASRVTGRSYEQYF
DNA: TGTGCCAGCAGGGTGACAGGGCGGAGTTACGAGCAGTACTTC

D: .
V: TRBV9
J: TRBJ2-3
size: .
CDR3: CASSEQGVADTQYF
DNA: TGTGCCAGCAGCGAACAGGGAGTTGCAGATACGCAGTATTTT

D: TRBD1
V: TRBV5-1
J: TRBJ2-3
size: many
CDR3: CASSLVETGSTDTQYF
DNA: TGCGCCAGCAGCTTGGTCGAGACAGGGAGCACAGATACGCAGTATTTT

D: .
V: TRBV30
J: TRBJ1-3
size: many
CDR3: CALPLSSGNTIYF
DNA: TGTGCCCTCCCGTTAAGCTCTGGAAACACCATATATTTT

D: TRBD2
V: TRBV3-1
J: TRBJ2-1
size: many
CDR3: CASSQAYGGSSYNEQFF
DNA: TGTGCCAGCAGCCAAGCGTATGGCGGGAGCTCCTACAATGAGCAGTTCTTC

D: TRBD1
V: TRBV11-3
J: TRBJ2-5
size: few
CDR3: CASSPRDRSETQYF
DNA: TGTGCCAGCAGCCCGAGGGACAGGTCAGAGACCCAGTACTTC

D: TRBD2
V: TRBV10-3
J: TRBJ2-5
size: .
CDR3: CAITRTSGSQTQYF
DNA: TGTGCCATCACCCGGACTAGCGGGAGCCAGACCCAGTACTTC

D: .
V: TRBV3-1
J: TRBJ1-5
size: many
CDR3: CASSQDLAGPQHF
DNA: TGTGCCAGCAGCCAAGATCTGGCCGGGCCCCAGCATTTT

D: .
V: TRBV15
J: TRBJ2-1
size: many
CDR3: CASSRGNSYNEQFF
DNA: TGTGCCTCGAGCCGGGGGAACTCCTACAATGAGCAGTTCTTC

D: .
V: TRBV12-3/TRBV12-4
J: TRBJ1-4
size: many
CDR3: CASSPRFGNEKLFF
DNA: TGTGCCAGCAGCCCACGGTTCGGTAATGAAAAACTGTTTTTT

D: TRBD1
V: TRBV12-3/TRBV12-4
J: TRBJ1-1
size: many
CDR3: CASRPGQGFEAFF
DNA: TGTGCCAGCAGGCCGGGACAGGGGTTTGAAGCTTTCTTT

D: .
V: TRBV6-1
J: TRBJ2-7
size: many
CDR3: CASSEKLEQYF
DNA: TGTGCCAGCAGTGAAAAGCTCGAGCAGTACTTC

D: TRBD2
V: TRBV10-3
J: TRBJ2-2
size: many
CDR3: CAINTGGLNTGELFF
DNA: TGTGCCATCAATACGGGAGGCCTGAACACCGGGGAGCTGTTTTTT

D: TRBD1
V: TRBV12-5
J: TRBJ2-1
size: many
CDR3: CASGLTGIDEQFF
DNA: TGTGCTAGTGGTCTGACAGGGATCGATGAGCAGTTCTTC

D: .
V: TRBV9
J: TRBJ1-5
size: many
CDR3: CASSALPDNQPQHF
DNA: TGTGCCAGCAGCGCCCTACCGGACAATCAGCCCCAGCATTTT

D: .
V: TRBV3-1
J: TRBJ2-3
size: many
CDR3: CASSRGYRDTQYF
DNA: TGTGCCAGCAGCCGTGGGTATCGAGATACGCAGTATTTT

D: TRBD1
V: TRBV20-1
J: TRBJ2-5
size: many
CDR3: CSADPGQGGETQYF
DNA: TGCAGTGCTGACCCGGGACAGGGAGGAGAGACCCAGTACTTC

D: .
V: TRBV7-9
J: TRBJ2-1
size: many
CDR3: CASSAFNEQFF
DNA: TGTGCCAGCAGCGCCTTCAATGAGCAGTTCTTC

D: .
V: TRBV9
J: TRBJ2-2
size: many
CDR3: CASSRDLVAGELFF
DNA: TGTGCCAGCAGCCGGGACTTGGTCGCCGGGGAGCTGTTTTTT

D: .
V: TRBV12-3/TRBV12-4
J: TRBJ2-6
size: many
CDR3: CASSLGSAYGANVLTF
DNA: TGTGCCAGCAGTTTAGGCAGCGCCTATGGGGCCAACGTCCTGACTTTC

D: .
V: TRBV9
J: TRBJ2-7
size: .
CDR3: CASSGGTTSGNEQYF
DNA: TGTGCCAGCAGCGGAGGGACCACCTCGGGGAACGAGCAGTACTTC